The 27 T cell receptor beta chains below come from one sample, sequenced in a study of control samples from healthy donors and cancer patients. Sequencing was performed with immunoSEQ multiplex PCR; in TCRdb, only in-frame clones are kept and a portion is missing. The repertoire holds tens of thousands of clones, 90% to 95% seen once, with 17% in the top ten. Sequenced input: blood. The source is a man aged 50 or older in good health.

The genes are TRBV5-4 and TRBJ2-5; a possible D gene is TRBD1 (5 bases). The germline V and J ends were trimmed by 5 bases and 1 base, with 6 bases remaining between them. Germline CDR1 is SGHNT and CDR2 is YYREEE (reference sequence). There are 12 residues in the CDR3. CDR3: CASSRGQETQYF. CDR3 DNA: TGTGCCAGCAGTAGGGGCCAAGAGACCCAGTACTTC.

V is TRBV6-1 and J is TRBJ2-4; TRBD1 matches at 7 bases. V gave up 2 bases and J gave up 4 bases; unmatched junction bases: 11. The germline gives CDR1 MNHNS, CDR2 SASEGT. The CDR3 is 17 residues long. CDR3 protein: CASSERIMSGQKNIQYF. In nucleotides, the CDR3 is TGTGCCAGCAGTGAACGAATCATGTCGGGACAGAAAAACATTCAGTACTTC.

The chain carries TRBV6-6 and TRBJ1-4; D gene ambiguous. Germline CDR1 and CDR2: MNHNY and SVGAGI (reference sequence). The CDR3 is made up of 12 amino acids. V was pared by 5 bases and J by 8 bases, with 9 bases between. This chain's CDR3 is CASSGSGEKLFF. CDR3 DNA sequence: TGTGCCAGCAGTGGTAGCGGGGAAAAACTGTTTTTT.

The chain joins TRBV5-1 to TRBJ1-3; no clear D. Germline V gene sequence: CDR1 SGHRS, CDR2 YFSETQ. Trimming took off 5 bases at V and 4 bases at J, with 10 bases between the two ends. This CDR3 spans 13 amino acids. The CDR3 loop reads CASRVGVGNTIYF. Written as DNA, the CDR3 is TGCGCCAGCAGAGTCGGGGTCGGAAACACCATATATTTT.

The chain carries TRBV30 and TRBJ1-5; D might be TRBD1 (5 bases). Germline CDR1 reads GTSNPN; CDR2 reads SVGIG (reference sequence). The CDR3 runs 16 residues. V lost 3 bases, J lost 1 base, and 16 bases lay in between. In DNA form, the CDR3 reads TGTGCCTGGAGACCGCCGTTGTGGGGCAGCAATCAGCCCCAGCATTTT. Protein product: CAWRPPLWGSNQPQHF.

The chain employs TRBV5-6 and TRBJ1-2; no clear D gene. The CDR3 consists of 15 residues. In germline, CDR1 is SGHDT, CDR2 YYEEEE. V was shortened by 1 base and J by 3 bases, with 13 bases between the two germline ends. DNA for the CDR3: TGTGCCAGCAGCTTGAACGGCCTGAGGTACTATGGCTACACCTTC. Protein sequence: CASSLNGLRYYGYTF.

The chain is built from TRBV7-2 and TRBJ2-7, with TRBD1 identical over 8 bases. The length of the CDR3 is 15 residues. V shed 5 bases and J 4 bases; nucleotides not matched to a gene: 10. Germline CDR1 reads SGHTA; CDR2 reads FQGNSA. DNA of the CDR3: TGTGCCAGCAGCCTAGGGACAGGTCCCGGGTACGAGCAGTACTTC. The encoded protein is CASSLGTGPGYEQYF.

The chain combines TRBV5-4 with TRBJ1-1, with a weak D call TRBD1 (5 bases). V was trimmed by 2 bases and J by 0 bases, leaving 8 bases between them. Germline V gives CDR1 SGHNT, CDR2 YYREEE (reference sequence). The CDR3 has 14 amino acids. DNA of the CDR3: TGTGCCAGCAGCTTCGGGGGAATGAACACTGAAGCTTTCTTT. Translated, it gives CASSFGGMNTEAFF.

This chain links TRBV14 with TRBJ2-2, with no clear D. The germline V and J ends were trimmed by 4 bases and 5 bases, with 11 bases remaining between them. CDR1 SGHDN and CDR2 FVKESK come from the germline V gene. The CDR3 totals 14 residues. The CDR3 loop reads CASSPDLRTGELFF. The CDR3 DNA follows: TGTGCCAGCAGCCCCGACCTGCGGACCGGGGAGCTGTTTTTT.

The CDR3 loop reads CATSRDMTDTQYF. The DNA for the CDR3 is TGTGCCACCAGCAGAGATATGACAGATACGCAGTATTTT. This sequence joins TRBV15 and TRBJ2-3; D uncertain. CDR3 length: 13 residues. CDR1 and CDR2 from the germline V gene are LNHNV and YYDKDF (reference sequence). The V and J ends lost 0 bases and 3 bases respectively, with 4 bases between them. Combining the CDR3 with reference TRBV15 and TRBJ2-3 gives the whole variable domain DAMVIQNPRYQVTQFGKPVTLSCSQTLNHNVMYWYQQKSSQAPKLLFHYYDKDFNNEADTPDNFQSRRPNTSFCFLDIRSPGLGDTAMYLCATSRDMTDTQYFGPGTRLTVL.

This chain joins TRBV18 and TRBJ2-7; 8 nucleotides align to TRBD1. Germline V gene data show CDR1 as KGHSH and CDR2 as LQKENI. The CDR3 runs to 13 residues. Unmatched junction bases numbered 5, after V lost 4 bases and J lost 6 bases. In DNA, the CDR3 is TGTGCCAGCTCACAGACAGGGGCTGGCGAGCAGTACTTC. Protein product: CASSQTGAGEQYF. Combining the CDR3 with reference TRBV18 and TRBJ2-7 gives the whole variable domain NAGVMQNPRHLVRRRGQEARLRCSPMKGHSHVYWYRQLPEEGLKFMVYLQKENIIDESGMPKERFSAEFPKEGPSILRIQQVVRGDSAAYFCASSQTGAGEQYFGPGTRLTVT.

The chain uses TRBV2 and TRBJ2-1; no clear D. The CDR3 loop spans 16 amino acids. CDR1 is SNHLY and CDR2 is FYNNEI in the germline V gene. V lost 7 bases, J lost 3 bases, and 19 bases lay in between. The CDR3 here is CASKPHESRFYNEQFF. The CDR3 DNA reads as TGTGCCAGCAAACCTCACGAATCCAGATTCTACAATGAGCAGTTCTTC.

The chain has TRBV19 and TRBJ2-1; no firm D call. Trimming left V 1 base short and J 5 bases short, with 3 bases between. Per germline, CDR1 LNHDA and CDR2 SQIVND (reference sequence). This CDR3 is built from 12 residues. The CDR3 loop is CASSIGDNEQFF. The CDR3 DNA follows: TGTGCCAGTAGTATAGGGGACAATGAGCAGTTCTTC.

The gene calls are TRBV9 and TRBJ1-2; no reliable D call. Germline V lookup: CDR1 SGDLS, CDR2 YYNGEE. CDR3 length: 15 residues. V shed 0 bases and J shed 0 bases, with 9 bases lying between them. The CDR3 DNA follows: TGTGCCAGCAGCGTAGAGGGCACATCTAACTATGGCTACACCTTC. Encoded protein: CASSVEGTSNYGYTF.

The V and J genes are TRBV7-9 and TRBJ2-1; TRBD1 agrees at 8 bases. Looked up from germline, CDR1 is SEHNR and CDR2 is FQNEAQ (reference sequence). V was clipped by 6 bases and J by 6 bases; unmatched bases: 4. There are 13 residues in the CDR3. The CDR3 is CASSPQGANEQFF. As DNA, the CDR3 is TGTGCCAGCAGTCCCCAGGGGGCCAATGAGCAGTTCTTC.

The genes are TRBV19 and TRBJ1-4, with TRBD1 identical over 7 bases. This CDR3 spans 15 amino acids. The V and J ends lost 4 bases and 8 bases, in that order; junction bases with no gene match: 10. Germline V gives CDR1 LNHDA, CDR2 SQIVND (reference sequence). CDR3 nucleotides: TGTGCCAGTAGTACACAGGGGCTCGAGGAAGAAAAACTGTTTTTT. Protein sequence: CASSTQGLEEEKLFF. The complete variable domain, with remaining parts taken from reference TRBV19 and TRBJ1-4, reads DGGITQSPKYLFRKEGQNVTLSCEQNLNHDAMYWYRQDPGQGLRLIYYSQIVNDFQKGDIAEGYSVSREKKESFPLTVTSAQKNPTAFYLCASSTQGLEEEKLFFGSGTQLSVL.

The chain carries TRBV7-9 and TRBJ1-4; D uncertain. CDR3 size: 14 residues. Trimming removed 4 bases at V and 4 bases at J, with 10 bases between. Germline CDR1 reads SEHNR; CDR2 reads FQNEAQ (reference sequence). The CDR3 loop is CASSSAPINEKLFF. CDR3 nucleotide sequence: TGTGCCAGCAGCTCCGCCCCGATTAATGAAAAACTGTTTTTT. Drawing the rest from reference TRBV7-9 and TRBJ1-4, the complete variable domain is DTGVSQNPRHKITKRGQNVTFRCDPISEHNRLYWYRQTLGQGPEFLTYFQNEAQLEKSRLLSDRFSAERPKGSFSTLEIQRTEQGDSAMYLCASSSAPINEKLFFGSGTQLSVL.

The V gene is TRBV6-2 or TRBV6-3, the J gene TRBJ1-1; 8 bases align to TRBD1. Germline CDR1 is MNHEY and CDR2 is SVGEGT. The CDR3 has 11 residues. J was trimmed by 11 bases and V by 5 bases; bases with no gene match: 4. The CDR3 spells CASSNRGDAFF. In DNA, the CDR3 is TGTGCCAGCAGTAACAGGGGGGACGCTTTCTTT.

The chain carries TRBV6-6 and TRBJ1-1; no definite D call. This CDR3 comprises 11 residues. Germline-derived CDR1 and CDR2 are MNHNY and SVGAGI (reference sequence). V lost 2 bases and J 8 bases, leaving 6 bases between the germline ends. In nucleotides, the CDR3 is TGTGCCAGCAGTTACAGGCAGGAAGCTTTCTTT. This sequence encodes CASSYRQEAFF.

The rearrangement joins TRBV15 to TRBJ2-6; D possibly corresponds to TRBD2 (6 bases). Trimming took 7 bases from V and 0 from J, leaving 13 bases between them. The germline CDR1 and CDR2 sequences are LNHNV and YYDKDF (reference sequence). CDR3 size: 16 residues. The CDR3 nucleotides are TGTGCCACCAAGTCCGGGACTTTCTCTGGGGCCAACGTCCTGACTTTC. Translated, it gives CATKSGTFSGANVLTF. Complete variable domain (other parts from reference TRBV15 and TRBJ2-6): DAMVIQNPRYQVTQFGKPVTLSCSQTLNHNVMYWYQQKSSQAPKLLFHYYDKDFNNEADTPDNFQSRRPNTSFCFLDIRSPGLGDTAMYLCATKSGTFSGANVLTFGAGSRLTVL.

CDR3 coding DNA: TGTGCCAGCAGCTCCCTTCGGACAGGGGGAATTAACTATGGCTACACCTTC. This sequence encodes CASSSLRTGGINYGYTF. The V and J genes are TRBV11-2 and TRBJ1-2, with 10 positions matching TRBD1. CDR1 is SGHAT and CDR2 is FQNNGV in the germline V gene. V gave up 4 bases and J gave up 1 base; unmatched junction bases: 9. CDR3 length: 17 residues.

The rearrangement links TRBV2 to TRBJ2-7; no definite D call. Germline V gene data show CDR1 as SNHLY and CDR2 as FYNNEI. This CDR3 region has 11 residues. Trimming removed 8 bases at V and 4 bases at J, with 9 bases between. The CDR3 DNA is TGTGCCAGCTCTACAGCTTACGAGCAGTACTTC. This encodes CASSTAYEQYF.

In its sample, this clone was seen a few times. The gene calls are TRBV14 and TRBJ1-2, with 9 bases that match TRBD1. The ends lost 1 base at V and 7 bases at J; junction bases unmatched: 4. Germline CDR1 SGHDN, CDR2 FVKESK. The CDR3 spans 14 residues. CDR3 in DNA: TGTGCCAGCAGCCAAGCCGGGACAGGGTTTGGCTACACCTTC. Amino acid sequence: CASSQAGTGFGYTF.

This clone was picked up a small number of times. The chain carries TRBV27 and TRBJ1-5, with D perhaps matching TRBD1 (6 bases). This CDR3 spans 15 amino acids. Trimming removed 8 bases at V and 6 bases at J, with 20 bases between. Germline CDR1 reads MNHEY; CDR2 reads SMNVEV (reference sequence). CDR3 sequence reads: CASRPQGGVGQPQHF. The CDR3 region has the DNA TGTGCCAGCCGACCACAGGGCGGTGTTGGTCAGCCCCAGCATTTT.

CDR3 DNA sequence: TGCGCCAGCAGCCAGCAGGGGTGGGCCACTGAAGCTTTCTTT. It codes for CASSQQGWATEAFF. The V and J genes are TRBV4-1 and TRBJ1-1, with a tentative D call TRBD1 (6 bases). The germline CDR1 and CDR2 sequences are MGHRA and YSYEKL. The CDR3 runs to 14 residues. V dropped 3 bases and J dropped 4 bases, with 12 bases sitting between them.

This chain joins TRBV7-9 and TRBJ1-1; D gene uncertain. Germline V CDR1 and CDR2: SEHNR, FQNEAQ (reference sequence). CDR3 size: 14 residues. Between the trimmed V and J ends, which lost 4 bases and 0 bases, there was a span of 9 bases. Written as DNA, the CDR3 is TGTGCCAGCAGCTCGGAAGGGTTGAACACTGAAGCTTTCTTT. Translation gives CASSSEGLNTEAFF. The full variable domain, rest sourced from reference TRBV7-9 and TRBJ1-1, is DTGVSQNPRHKITKRGQNVTFRCDPISEHNRLYWYRQTLGQGPEFLTYFQNEAQLEKSRLLSDRFSAERPKGSFSTLEIQRTEQGDSAMYLCASSSEGLNTEAFFGQGTRLTVV.

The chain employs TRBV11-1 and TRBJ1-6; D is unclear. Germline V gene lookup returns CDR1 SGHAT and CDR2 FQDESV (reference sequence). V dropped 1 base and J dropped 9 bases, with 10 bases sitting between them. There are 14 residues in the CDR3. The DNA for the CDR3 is TGTGCCAGCAGCTTAGGTAGCACCGGTTCACCCCTCCACTTT. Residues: CASSLGSTGSPLHF.